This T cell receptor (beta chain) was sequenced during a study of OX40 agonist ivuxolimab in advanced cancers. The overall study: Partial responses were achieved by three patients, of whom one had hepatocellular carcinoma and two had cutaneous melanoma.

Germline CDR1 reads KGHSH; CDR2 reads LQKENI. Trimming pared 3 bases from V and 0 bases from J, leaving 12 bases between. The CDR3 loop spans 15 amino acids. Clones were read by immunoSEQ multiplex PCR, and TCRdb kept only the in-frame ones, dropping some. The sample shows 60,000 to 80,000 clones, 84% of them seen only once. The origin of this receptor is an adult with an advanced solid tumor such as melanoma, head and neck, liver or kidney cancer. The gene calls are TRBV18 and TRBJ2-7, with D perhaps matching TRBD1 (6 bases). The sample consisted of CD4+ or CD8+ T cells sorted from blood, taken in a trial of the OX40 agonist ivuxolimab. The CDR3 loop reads CASSPRTANSYEQYF. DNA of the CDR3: TGTGCCAGCTCACCTCGGACAGCAAACTCCTACGAGCAGTACTTC.